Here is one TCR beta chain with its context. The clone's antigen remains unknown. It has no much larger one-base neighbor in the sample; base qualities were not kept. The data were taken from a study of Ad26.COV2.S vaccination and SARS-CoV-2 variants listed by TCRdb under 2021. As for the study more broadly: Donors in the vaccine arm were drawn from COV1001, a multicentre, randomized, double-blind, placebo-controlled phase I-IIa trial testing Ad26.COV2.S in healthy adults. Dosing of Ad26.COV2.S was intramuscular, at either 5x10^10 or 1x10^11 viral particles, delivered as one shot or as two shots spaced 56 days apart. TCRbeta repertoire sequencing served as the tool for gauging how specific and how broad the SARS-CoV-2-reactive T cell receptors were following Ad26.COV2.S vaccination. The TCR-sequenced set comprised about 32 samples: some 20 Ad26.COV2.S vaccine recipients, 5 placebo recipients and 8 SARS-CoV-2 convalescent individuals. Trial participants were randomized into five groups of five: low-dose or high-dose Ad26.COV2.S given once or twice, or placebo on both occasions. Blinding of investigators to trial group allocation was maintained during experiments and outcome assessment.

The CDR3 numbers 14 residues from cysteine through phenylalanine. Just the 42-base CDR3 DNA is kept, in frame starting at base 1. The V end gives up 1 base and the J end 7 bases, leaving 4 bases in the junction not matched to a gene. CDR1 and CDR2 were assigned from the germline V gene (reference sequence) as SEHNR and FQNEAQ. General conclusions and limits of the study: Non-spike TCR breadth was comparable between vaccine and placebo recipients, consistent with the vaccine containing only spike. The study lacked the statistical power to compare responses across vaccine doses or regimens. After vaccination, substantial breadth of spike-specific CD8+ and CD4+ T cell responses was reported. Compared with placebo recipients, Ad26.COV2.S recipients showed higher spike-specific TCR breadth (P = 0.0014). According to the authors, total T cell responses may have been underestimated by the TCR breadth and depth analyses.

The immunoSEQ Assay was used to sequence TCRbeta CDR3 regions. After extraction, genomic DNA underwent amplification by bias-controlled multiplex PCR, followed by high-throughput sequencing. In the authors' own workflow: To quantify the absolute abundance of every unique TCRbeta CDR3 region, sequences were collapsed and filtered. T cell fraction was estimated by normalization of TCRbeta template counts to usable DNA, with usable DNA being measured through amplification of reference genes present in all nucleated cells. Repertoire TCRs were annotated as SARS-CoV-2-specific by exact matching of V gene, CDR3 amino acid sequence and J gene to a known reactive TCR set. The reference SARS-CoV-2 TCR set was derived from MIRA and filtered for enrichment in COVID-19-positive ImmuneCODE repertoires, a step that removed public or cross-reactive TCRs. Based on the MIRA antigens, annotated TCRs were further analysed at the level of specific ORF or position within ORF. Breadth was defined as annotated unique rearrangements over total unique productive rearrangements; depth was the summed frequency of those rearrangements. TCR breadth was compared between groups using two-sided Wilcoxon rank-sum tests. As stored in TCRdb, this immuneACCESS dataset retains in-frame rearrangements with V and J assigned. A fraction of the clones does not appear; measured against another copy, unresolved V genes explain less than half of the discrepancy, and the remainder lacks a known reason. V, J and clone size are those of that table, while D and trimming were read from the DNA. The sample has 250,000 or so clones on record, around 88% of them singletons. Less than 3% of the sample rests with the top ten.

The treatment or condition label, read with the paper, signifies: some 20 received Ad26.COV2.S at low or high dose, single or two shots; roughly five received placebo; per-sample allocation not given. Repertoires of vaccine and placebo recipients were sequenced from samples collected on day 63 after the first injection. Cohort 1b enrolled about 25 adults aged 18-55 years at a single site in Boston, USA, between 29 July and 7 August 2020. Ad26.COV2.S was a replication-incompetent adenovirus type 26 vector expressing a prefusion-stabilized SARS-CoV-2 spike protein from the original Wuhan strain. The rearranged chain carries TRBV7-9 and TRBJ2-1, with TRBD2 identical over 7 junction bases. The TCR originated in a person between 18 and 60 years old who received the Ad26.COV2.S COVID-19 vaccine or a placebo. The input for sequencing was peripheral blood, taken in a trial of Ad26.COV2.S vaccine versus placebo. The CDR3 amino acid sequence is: CASSLGSGGNEQFF. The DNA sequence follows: TGTGCCAGCAGCTTAGGTTCGGGGGGAAATGAGCAGTTCTTC.